A selection of T cell receptor beta chains follows, all from one sample in a study of a mutant IDH1 vaccine in newly diagnosed glioma. These receptors' antigens are unknown. The method was immunoSEQ multiplex PCR; TCRdb's version includes in-frame clones alone and lacks a portion of them. The table records roughly 52,000 clones, around 84% of them present only once. Sequenced material: PBMCs, taken from a glioma patient whose treatment included an IDH1 peptide vaccine. The receptors were gathered from a woman under 30 with glioma. CDR3s include the opening cysteine and the closing phenylalanine or tryptophan. The order of the fields is D gene, J gene, clone size, V gene, CDR3 protein, CDR3 DNA. D genes are given only for firm matches. A clone size is listed for some rows: how often the clone was seen (once, few, many), or a class if it is expanded.

>NA|TRBJ2-7|NA|TRBV27
CASGPEYEQYF
TGTGCCAGCGGTCCTGAATACGAGCAGTACTTC
>TRBD1|TRBJ1-1|NA|TRBV5-1
CASRLTGDTEAFF
TGCGCCAGCAGATTGACAGGGGACACTGAAGCTTTCTTT
>NA|TRBJ1-1|few|TRBV6-1
CACRGGNTEAFF
TGTGCCTGCAGGGGCGGGAACACTGAAGCTTTCTTT
>NA|TRBJ2-2|once|TRBV5-8
CASSGWRWDTGELFF
TGTGCCAGCAGCGGGTGGAGGTGGGACACCGGGGAGCTGTTTTTT
>TRBD1|TRBJ2-5|NA|TRBV11-3
CASSLVGQGQETQYF
TGTGCCAGCAGCTTAGTGGGACAGGGGCAAGAGACCCAGTACTTC
>NA|TRBJ1-5|NA|TRBV7-2
CASSLFDSNQPQHF
TGTGCCAGCAGCTTATTTGATAGCAATCAGCCCCAGCATTTT
>NA|TRBJ1-5|NA|TRBV21-1
CASSTQGQGLRGNQPQHF
TGTGCCAGCAGCACCCAAGGGCAGGGGCTTCGAGGCAATCAGCCCCAGCATTTT
>TRBD1|TRBJ2-7|NA|TRBV4-3
CASSQAGQGAHEQYF
TGCGCCAGCAGCCAAGCCGGGCAGGGGGCCCACGAGCAGTACTTC
>NA|TRBJ1-1|NA|TRBV30
CAWSVGREAFF
TGTGCCTGGAGTGTGGGGCGCGAAGCTTTCTTT
>NA|TRBJ1-5|few|TRBV29-1
CSAFVNQPQHF
TGCAGCGCTTTTGTAAATCAGCCCCAGCATTTT
>NA|TRBJ2-5|NA|TRBV18
CASFRSTRETQYF
TGTGCCAGCTTCCGTTCAACGAGGGAGACCCAGTACTTC
>TRBD2|TRBJ2-1|NA|TRBV19
CASRGLADNEQFF
TGTGCCAGCCGGGGACTAGCGGACAATGAGCAGTTCTTC
>NA|TRBJ1-1|few|TRBV28
CASSLTGLDTEAFF
TGTGCCAGCAGTCTAACAGGGTTGGACACTGAAGCTTTCTTT
>TRBD1|TRBJ2-1|NA|TRBV6-5
CASSRTGSYNEQFF
TGTGCCAGCAGTCGGACAGGTTCCTACAATGAGCAGTTCTTC
>NA|TRBJ1-1|once|TRBV7-9
CASSLAGTTEAFF
TGTGCCAGCAGCTTAGCAGGGACCACTGAAGCTTTCTTT
>NA|TRBJ2-7|NA|TRBV18
CASHRSGQGYYEQYF
TGTGCCAGCCACCGATCCGGGCAGGGATATTACGAGCAGTACTTC
>NA|TRBJ1-4|NA|TRBV11-3
CASSFRDVPSNEKLFF
TGTGCCAGCAGCTTCCGGGACGTCCCTTCTAATGAAAAACTGTTTTTT
>TRBD1|TRBJ1-5|NA|TRBV19
CASSPRTGGVSNQPQHF
TGTGCCAGTTCCCCCCGGACAGGGGGCGTGAGCAATCAGCCCCAGCATTTT
>TRBD1|TRBJ1-5|NA|TRBV19
CASSELQGAQPQHF
TGTGCCAGTAGTGAACTTCAGGGGGCCCAGCCCCAGCATTTT
>NA|TRBJ1-1|NA|TRBV10-2
CASSESGRNTEAFF
TGCGCCAGCAGTGAATCAGGGCGGAACACTGAAGCTTTCTTT
>NA|TRBJ1-5|few|TRBV7-9
CASSLALGGRVQPQHF
TGTGCCAGCAGCTTAGCGCTGGGGGGACGGGTTCAGCCCCAGCATTTT
>NA|TRBJ1-6|NA|TRBV6-5
CASSGGVSYNSPLHF
TGTGCCAGCAGCGGAGGGGTCTCCTATAATTCACCCCTCCACTTT
>TRBD2|TRBJ2-1|NA|TRBV12-5
CASGRTSGRTPYSYNEQFF
TGTGCTAGTGGTAGGACTAGCGGGAGAACCCCGTACTCCTACAATGAGCAGTTCTTC
>TRBD2|TRBJ2-5|NA|TRBV2
CASSGTSGSRETQYF
TGTGCCAGCAGTGGGACTAGCGGGAGTCGGGAGACCCAGTACTTC
>TRBD1|TRBJ2-2|NA|TRBV7-3
CASSPTGPGELFF
TGTGCCAGCAGCCCGACAGGGCCCGGGGAGCTGTTTTTT
>NA|TRBJ2-7|NA|TRBV7-3
CASSLSGDKSFIHEQYF
TGTGCCAGCAGCTTAAGCGGGGACAAGTCTTTCATCCACGAGCAGTACTTC
>NA|TRBJ2-7|NA|TRBV2
CASSEALWTAVYEQYF
TGTGCCAGCAGTGAAGCGCTTTGGACAGCCGTCTACGAGCAGTACTTC
>NA|TRBJ1-2|NA|TRBV6-6
CASTPKGRRYGYTF
TGTGCCAGCACCCCCAAAGGCCGCCGCTATGGCTACACCTTC
>NA|TRBJ2-1|NA|TRBV5-5
CASSGTWALSYNEQFF
TGTGCCAGCAGCGGTACGTGGGCCCTCTCCTACAATGAGCAGTTCTTC
>TRBD2|TRBJ2-1|NA|TRBV7-9
CASSPASGPYNEQFF
TGTGCCAGCAGCCCCGCTAGCGGGCCCTACAATGAGCAGTTCTTC
>NA|TRBJ2-7|NA|TRBV10-3
CAISERQSSEATYEQYF
TGTGCCATCAGTGAGAGACAGTCGTCCGAGGCGACCTACGAGCAGTACTTC
>NA|TRBJ1-2|NA|TRBV5-4
CASSKWGDYGYTF
TGTGCCAGCAGCAAGTGGGGTGACTATGGCTACACCTTC
>NA|TRBJ1-1|NA|TRBV5-5
CASSPAGQRPREAFF
TGTGCCAGCAGCCCGGCCGGACAGCGGCCGCGAGAAGCTTTCTTT
>NA|TRBJ1-1|once|TRBV11-3
CASSSLWGEVAFF
TGTGCCAGCAGCTCCTTATGGGGGGAAGTGGCTTTCTTT
>NA|TRBJ1-3|NA|TRBV4-1
CASSPNPGSSGNTIYF
TGCGCCAGCAGCCCCAATCCCGGGAGCTCTGGAAACACCATATATTTT
>TRBD1|TRBJ2-7|NA|TRBV30
CAWSVARGQGNEQYF
TGTGCCTGGAGTGTAGCCAGGGGGCAGGGAAACGAGCAGTACTTC
>TRBD1|TRBJ1-2|NA|TRBV29-1
CSVLAPGQGAPGGYGYTF
TGCAGCGTTTTAGCCCCGGGACAGGGGGCCCCAGGAGGGTATGGCTACACCTTC
>NA|TRBJ2-6|NA|TRBV4-2
CASSQGPGGANVLTF
TGTGCCAGCAGCCAAGGTCCGGGGGGGGCCAACGTCCTGACTTTC
>NA|TRBJ1-1|NA|TRBV6-1
CASRQAMGNTEAFF
TGTGCCAGTAGACAGGCCATGGGGAACACTGAAGCTTTCTTT
>NA|TRBJ2-7|NA|TRBV6-5
CASRISGLQPYEQYF
TGTGCCAGCAGGATTAGCGGCCTACAGCCCTACGAGCAGTACTTC
>TRBD1|TRBJ2-1|NA|TRBV15
CATSRAGGQGLGEQFF
TGTGCCACCAGCAGAGCCGGAGGACAGGGGCTGGGTGAGCAGTTCTTC
>NA|TRBJ2-1|NA|TRBV6-1
CASSEDVAREQFF
TGTGCCAGCAGTGAAGATGTAGCGCGGGAGCAGTTCTTC
>NA|TRBJ2-4|NA|TRBV6-1
CASSTSTGGNIQYF
TGTGCCAGCAGTACTTCAACCGGGGGAAACATTCAGTACTTC
>NA|TRBJ2-7|NA|TRBV2
CARDQGGHEQYF
TGTGCCAGAGACCAGGGAGGCCACGAGCAGTACTTC
>NA|TRBJ2-1|NA|TRBV5-1
CASSLVVARYNEQFF
TGCGCCAGCAGCTTGGTGGTAGCGAGATACAATGAGCAGTTCTTC
>TRBD1|TRBJ1-1|NA|TRBV6-5
CATILPGTANTEAFF
TGTGCCACCATACTGCCAGGGACAGCGAACACTGAAGCTTTCTTT
>TRBD2|TRBJ2-5|NA|TRBV9
CASSPRAGGLGETQYF
TGTGCCAGCAGCCCGAGAGCGGGGGGGCTCGGAGAGACCCAGTACTTC
>NA|TRBJ2-3|NA|TRBV7-2
CASSLGSRFADTQYF
TGTGCCAGCAGCTTAGGGTCTAGGTTCGCAGATACGCAGTATTTT
>TRBD1|TRBJ1-1|NA|TRBV4-1
CASSHTGGVEAFF
TGCGCCAGCAGCCATACAGGGGGAGTTGAAGCTTTCTTT
>TRBD1|TRBJ1-2|NA|TRBV19
CASSIAGTGKYYGYTF
TGTGCCAGTAGTATTGCCGGGACAGGGAAATACTATGGCTACACCTTC
>NA|TRBJ2-7|NA|TRBV5-4
CASSLGTSEQYF
TGTGCCAGCAGCTTGGGGACGTCCGAGCAGTACTTC
>NA|TRBJ2-6|NA|TRBV11-3
CASQVSGANVLTF
TGTGCCAGCCAGGTCTCCGGGGCCAACGTCCTGACTTTC
>NA|TRBJ2-1|once|TRBV5-6
CASSSVRGDEQFF
TGTGCCAGCAGCTCTGTTCGGGGCGATGAGCAGTTCTTC
>TRBD1|TRBJ1-1|NA|TRBV13
CASSTLGQVGNSEAFF
TGTGCCAGCAGCACCCTTGGACAGGTCGGTAATAGTGAAGCTTTCTTT